The clone carrying this T cell receptor beta chain was detected only a few times. Its target is unknown. This specimen belongs to a study of blood T cells in healthy people across ages. Across the whole study: Template switching picked up about one barcoded beta molecule for each two T cells. General study points: The study found more naive CD4+ cells and higher diversity in long-lived than aged donors. Diversity was estimated from one million T cells, and these estimates were considered underestimates.

Alongside a J-beta primer mix, a sample-barcoded 5' primer served in a second PCR lasting about 7 to 11 cycles. TCRdb called the 5' RACE reads again in MiXCR, with one record for every CDR3 protein. The data show roughly 800,000 distinct CDR3 sequences, roughly 50% seen once. This CDR3 region has 12 residues. Trimming pared 6 bases from V and 10 bases from J, leaving 15 bases between. Germline assignment: CDR1 SGHTA and CDR2 FQGNSA. This chain joins TRBV7-2 and TRBJ1-1; TRBD1 is a possible D gene (5 bases). Sequencing input: blood. This sequence was found in a man between 25 and 39 years old in good health. The CDR3 region is CASRPGSQGAFF. DNA of the CDR3: TGTGCCAGCAGACCAGGGTCTCAAGGAGCTTTCTTT.